Presented here are 21 T cell receptor beta chains from one specimen sequenced in a study of blood T cell repertoires in COVID-19. Clones were sequenced by immunoSEQ multiplex PCR, and TCRdb holds only the in-frame ones, with some missing. The table has around 300,000 clones, 87% seen once. Material for sequencing was PBMCs or T cells enriched from blood (not recorded which). These TCRs come from a middle-aged woman who had recovered from COVID-19.

The chain carries TRBV7-3 and TRBJ2-2; 7 bases agree with TRBD1. Germline CDR1 and CDR2: SGHTA and FQGTGA. The J segment lost 0 bases and the V segment lost 5 bases, leaving 3 bases of the junction unmatched. The CDR3 is 15 amino acids. The CDR3 coding sequence is TGTGCCAGCAGCCCCGGGACAGCGAACACCGGGGAGCTGTTTTTT. Translating it yields CASSPGTANTGELFF.

The chain carries TRBV4-2 and TRBJ2-3; 14 bases match TRBD2. V dropped 4 bases and J dropped 3; count of bases not matched to a gene: 3. Germline-derived CDR1 and CDR2 are LGHNA and YNFKEQ. This CDR3 spans 16 amino acids. The CDR3 bases are TGTGCCAGCAGCCGACTAGCGGGAGGGGGAACAGATACGCAGTATTTT. This codes for CASSRLAGGGTDTQYF.

This clone was seen a single time. The V and J genes are TRBV7-2 and TRBJ2-1, with 11 bases that match TRBD2. Losses at the gene ends were 1 base for V and 10 bases for J; bases not matched to a gene: 6. The length of the CDR3 is 15 residues. Looked up from germline, CDR1 is SGHTA and CDR2 is FQGNSA. The CDR3 DNA reads as TGTGCCAGCAGCTTAGTAGCGGGAGGGCGGAGGGAGCAGTTCTTC. Protein: CASSLVAGGRREQFF.

This sequence joins TRBV29-1 and TRBJ1-1, with D uncertain. The CDR3 has 11 residues. In germline, CDR1 is SQVTM, CDR2 ANQGSEA. V was shortened by 4 bases and J by 8 bases, with 11 bases between the two germline ends. This chain's CDR3 is CSVASGEEAFF. DNA for the CDR3: TGCAGCGTTGCGTCTGGGGAGGAAGCTTTCTTT.

The rearrangement links TRBV5-1 to TRBJ2-1; no definite D call. This CDR3 comprises 16 residues. Germline V gene lookup returns CDR1 SGHRS and CDR2 YFSETQ. V gave up 0 bases and J gave up 0 bases, with 10 bases separating them. CDR3 coding DNA: TGCGCCAGCAGCTTGGTTGGTTCGAGCTCCTACAATGAGCAGTTCTTC. Its translation: CASSLVGSSSYNEQFF.

CDR3: CASSSTSPGKRYEQYF. DNA of the CDR3: TGTGCCAGCAGTTCAACCTCCCCGGGGAAGAGGTACGAGCAGTACTTC. V usage is TRBV27 and J usage is TRBJ2-7; tentatively, D is TRBD2 (5 bases). V gave up 4 bases and J gave up 4 bases, with 20 bases separating them. CDR3 length: 16 residues. The germline V gene has CDR1 MNHEY and CDR2 SMNVEV (reference sequence).

The V call is TRBV12-3 or TRBV12-4, the J call TRBJ1-2; D possibly corresponds to TRBD1 (5 bases). The CDR3 is made up of 13 amino acids. V gave up 2 bases and J gave up 8 bases, with 12 bases separating them. CDR3 protein: CASSLMGRGGYTF. The CDR3, as DNA: TGTGCCAGCAGTTTAATGGGGCGAGGAGGCTACACCTTC.

This rearrangement joins TRBV5-1 to TRBJ2-1, with D uncertain. V was shortened by 0 bases and J by 5 bases, with 12 bases between the two germline ends. Per germline, CDR1 SGHRS and CDR2 YFSETQ. CDR3 length: 15 amino acids. The CDR3 is CASSLGGTPDNEQFF. The CDR3 region has the DNA TGCGCCAGCAGCTTGGGTGGCACACCCGACAATGAGCAGTTCTTC.

The genes are TRBV6-6 and TRBJ2-3; 7 bases are a match to TRBD2. CDR3 length equals 14 residues. Germline V gives CDR1 MNHNY, CDR2 SVGAGI (reference sequence). Trimming at V came to 5 bases and at J to 4 bases, leaving 6 bases not matched to a gene. The CDR3 coding sequence is TGTGCCAGCAGTCCGGGACTACTCGCAGATACGCAGTATTTT. This encodes CASSPGLLADTQYF.

This clone has a handful of counts. The chain uses TRBV11-2 and TRBJ1-2; 7 bases are a match to TRBD1. The CDR3 runs 13 residues. Germline loops: CDR1 SGHAT, CDR2 FQNNGV. V shed 5 bases and J 2 bases; nucleotides not matched to a gene: 2. The CDR3 spells CASSAGQNYGYTF. In DNA form, the CDR3 reads TGTGCCAGCAGCGCGGGACAGAACTATGGCTACACCTTC.

The V gene is TRBV5-6, the J gene TRBJ2-1; D is undetermined. This CDR3 contains 13 residues. Germline CDR1 is SGHDT and CDR2 is YYEEEE. V was pared by 1 base and J by 4 bases, with 6 bases between. Written as DNA, the CDR3 is TGTGCCAGCAGCTTGTGGCAATACAATGAGCAGTTCTTC. Translation gives CASSLWQYNEQFF.

The chain recombines TRBV19 with TRBJ2-7; possible D gene TRBD1, 6 bases. V lost 7 bases and J 4 bases, leaving 17 bases between the germline ends. This CDR3 region has 14 residues. Germline-derived CDR1 and CDR2 are LNHDA and SQIVND (reference sequence). The CDR3 DNA sequence: TGTGCCAGTACAGAGAGAGGGGGACCATACGAGCAGTACTTC. Its translation: CASTERGGPYEQYF.

The chain's CDR3 is CASSIRAQGYGYTF. The DNA of the CDR3 is TGTGCCAGCAGTATCAGGGCGCAGGGCTATGGCTACACCTTC. This chain links TRBV27 with TRBJ1-2; D might be TRBD1 (5 bases). Germline V gene data show CDR1 as MNHEY and CDR2 as SMNVEV (reference sequence). V was shortened by 5 bases and J by 4 bases, with 14 bases between the two germline ends. The CDR3 runs 14 residues.

The chain joins TRBV11-3 to TRBJ2-3; no clear D gene. The germline V and J ends were trimmed by 1 base and 5 bases, with 4 bases remaining between them. Germline V gives CDR1 SGHNT, CDR2 YENEEA. This CDR3 is 12 amino acids long. This chain's CDR3 is CASSLAGDTQYF. CDR3 DNA sequence: TGTGCCAGCAGCTTAGCGGGAGATACGCAGTATTTT.

J is TRBJ1-1 and V is TRBV3-1 (or the pseudogene TRBV3-2); D perhaps matches TRBD1 (6 bases). The ends were cut back, 0 bases at V and 3 bases at J, with 14 bases in the middle. Germline assignment: CDR1 LGHDT and CDR2 YNNKEL (reference sequence). The CDR3 runs to 16 residues. The CDR3, as DNA: TGTGCCAGCAGCCAAGATCTGGGCGCAGGGGACACTGAAGCTTTCTTT. The encoded protein is CASSQDLGAGDTEAFF.

The chain recombines TRBV27 with TRBJ1-5; D may be TRBD1 (5 bases). In germline, CDR1 is MNHEY, CDR2 SMNVEV (reference sequence). The CDR3 has 17 amino acids. Trimming stripped 4 bases from V and 0 bases from J, with 16 bases between. This chain's CDR3 is CASSSGEGGNSNQPQHF. The DNA for the CDR3 is TGTGCCAGCAGTTCGGGGGAGGGAGGGAATAGCAATCAGCCCCAGCATTTT.

The genes are TRBV7-9 and TRBJ1-4; a possible D gene is TRBD1 (5 bases). CDR1 and CDR2 from the germline V gene are SEHNR and FQNEAQ (reference sequence). This CDR3 contains 16 residues. V dropped 2 bases and J dropped 7 bases, with 17 bases sitting between them. The CDR3 DNA reads TGTGCCAGCAGCTTACCCCCGGGGGGAATGGGTGAAAAACTGTTTTTT. Translating gives CASSLPPGGMGEKLFF.

The chain carries TRBV7-2 and TRBJ2-5, with a possible D match to TRBD2 (6 bases). The germline V gene has CDR1 SGHTA and CDR2 FQGNSA. The CDR3 spans 16 residues. Trimming pared 6 bases from V and 5 bases from J, leaving 22 bases between. Written as DNA, the CDR3 is TGTGCCAGCAGAGGGAGCGGCGGCGGGATGCGGGAGACCCAGTACTTC. This sequence encodes CASRGSGGGMRETQYF.

The V call is TRBV4-3, the J call TRBJ1-6, with 7 bases matching TRBD1. This CDR3 contains 18 residues. V shed 3 bases and J 5 bases; nucleotides not matched to a gene: 13. Germline V gives CDR1 LGHNA, CDR2 YSLEER. The CDR3 nucleotides are TGCGCCAGCAGCCAGGTACACACCCGACAGGGCGATAATTCACCCCTCCACTTT. Translated: CASSQVHTRQGDNSPLHF.

This clone was observed a single time. The V gene is TRBV2, the J gene TRBJ1-4; tentatively, D is TRBD1 (5 bases). Between the trimmed V and J ends, which lost 6 bases and 8 bases, there was a span of 16 bases. From germline, CDR1 is SNHLY and CDR2 FYNNEI. The CDR3 loop spans 14 amino acids. This chain's CDR3 is CASSWGQQREKLFF. CDR3 coding DNA: TGTGCCAGCAGCTGGGGCCAACAGAGGGAAAAACTGTTTTTT.

The chain couples TRBV28 to TRBJ1-2, with 7 bases aligning to TRBD1. The trim removed 6 bases at V and 4 bases at J, leaving 14 bases unmatched. Per germline, CDR1 MDHEN and CDR2 SYDVKM. The CDR3 length is 16 residues. CDR3: CASSPTGTETLYGYTF. The CDR3 nucleotides read TGTGCCAGCAGCCCCACCGGGACAGAAACTCTCTATGGCTACACCTTC.